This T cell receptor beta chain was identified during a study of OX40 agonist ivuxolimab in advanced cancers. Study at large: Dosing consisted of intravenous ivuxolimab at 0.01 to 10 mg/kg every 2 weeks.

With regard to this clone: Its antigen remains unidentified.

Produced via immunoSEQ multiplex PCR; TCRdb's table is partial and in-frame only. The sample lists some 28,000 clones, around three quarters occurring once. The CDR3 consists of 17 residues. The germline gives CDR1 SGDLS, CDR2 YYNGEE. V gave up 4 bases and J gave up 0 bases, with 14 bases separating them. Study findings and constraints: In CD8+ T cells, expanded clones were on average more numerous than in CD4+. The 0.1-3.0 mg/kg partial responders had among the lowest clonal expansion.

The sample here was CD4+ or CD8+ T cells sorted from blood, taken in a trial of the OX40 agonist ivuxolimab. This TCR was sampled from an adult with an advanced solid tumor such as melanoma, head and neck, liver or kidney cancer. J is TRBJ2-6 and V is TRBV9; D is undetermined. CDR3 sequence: CASSRLRKVSGANVLTF. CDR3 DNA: TGTGCCAGCAGCAGACTTCGGAAAGTCTCTGGGGCCAACGTCCTGACTTTC.